This T cell receptor beta chain emerged from a study of blood T cell repertoires in COVID-19. Overall study context: The origin of the acute and convalescent COVID-19 samples was the United States, Italy and Spain. Sample material is recorded as cDNA or gDNA derived from T cells, B-cell-depleted T cells, or PBMCs.

There are a few counts of this clone. In the original analysis: Nucleated cell counts were estimated from reference gene primer amplification. The data were produced by immunoSEQ multiplex PCR, yet TCRdb's version contains in-frame clones alone and is incomplete. The V and J calls and clone size come from that table; D and trimming were worked out from the DNA. The sample holds around 100,000 clones, 80% to 90% seen once. CDR1 and CDR2 from the germline V gene are SGHAT and FQNNGV. This CDR3 has 13 amino acids. V was clipped by 2 bases and J by 8 bases; unmatched bases: 4. Sequenced sample: peripheral blood. This chain connects TRBV11-2 to TRBJ1-2; 8 bases fit TRBD1. This clonotype originated in a man over 45 with acute or convalescent COVID-19. The CDR3 DNA is TGTGCCAGCAGCTTACAGGGGGCGCGGGGCTACACCTTC. Translating gives CASSLQGARGYTF.